This entry lists 11 T cell receptor beta chains sequenced from one sample in a study of PD-1 blockade in classical Hodgkin lymphoma. Measured with immunoSEQ multiplex PCR; TCRdb has only the in-frame clones, and not every one. The repertoire holds approximately 46,000 clones, with over 70% as singletons. All the patients suffered relapse after autologous stem cell transplantation, and brentuximab vedotin exposure differed. The sample here was peripheral blood mononuclear cells (PBMCs), taken at baseline. All receptors come from a human donor with classical Hodgkin lymphoma.

This clone was recorded a few times. This chain joins TRBV30 and TRBJ1-1; a possible D gene is TRBD1 (6 bases). The CDR3 is 14 residues long. V lost 4 bases to trimming and J lost 0 bases, with 12 bases between them. Germline assignment: CDR1 GTSNPN and CDR2 SVGIG (reference sequence). The CDR3 protein is CAWIGGSMNTEAFF. CDR3 nucleotides: TGTGCCTGGATTGGGGGCTCCATGAACACTGAAGCTTTCTTT.

V gene TRBV6-6 combines with J gene TRBJ1-1; D not resolved. The CDR3 contains 13 residues. The germline V gene encodes CDR1 MNHNY and CDR2 SVGAGI (reference sequence). The ends were cut back, 7 bases at V and 8 bases at J, with 17 bases in the middle. This chain's CDR3 is CASISVWGAEAFF. CDR3 DNA: TGTGCCAGCATTAGTGTTTGGGGTGCGGAAGCTTTCTTT.

The V call is TRBV5-1, the J call TRBJ2-2; 7 bases map to TRBD1. With V trimmed by 4 bases and J by 0 bases, 3 bases remained unmatched. Germline CDR1 and CDR2: SGHRS and YFSETQ. The CDR3 spans 15 residues. DNA of the CDR3: TGCGCCAGCAGCGAGGGGGCCGCGAACACCGGGGAGCTGTTTTTT. This encodes CASSEGAANTGELFF.

J is TRBJ2-1 and V is TRBV27; D might be TRBD2 (5 bases). The germline V gene encodes CDR1 MNHEY and CDR2 SMNVEV (reference sequence). This CDR3 has 14 amino acids. Trimming removed 6 bases at V and 4 bases at J, with 13 bases between. In DNA, the CDR3 is TGTGCCAGCAGACCGGGGTTGTCATACAATGAGCAGTTCTTC. It translates to CASRPGLSYNEQFF.

The rearrangement links TRBV9 to TRBJ2-2; D is uncertain. The V gene lost 0 bases and the J gene lost 2 bases, with 8 bases spanning the gap. The CDR3 length is 15 residues. From germline, CDR1 is SGDLS and CDR2 YYNGEE. The CDR3 here is CASSVATANTGELFF. The CDR3 bases are TGTGCCAGCAGCGTAGCAACTGCTAACACCGGGGAGCTGTTTTTT.

The chain carries TRBV6-5 and TRBJ1-5; D is perhaps TRBD1 (5 bases). V shed 5 bases and J shed 5 bases, with 10 bases lying between them. Germline lookup yields CDR1 MNHEY and CDR2 SVGAGI. The CDR3 is 13 residues long. The DNA for the CDR3 is TGTGCCAGCAGTGCAGGGACCCATCAGCCCCAGCATTTT. It translates to CASSAGTHQPQHF.

This chain links TRBV6-1 with TRBJ1-5; D perhaps matches TRBD1 (5 bases). The CDR3 spans 18 residues. V lost 2 bases, J lost 6 bases, and 23 bases lay in between. CDR1 and CDR2 from the germline V gene are MNHNS and SASEGT. The CDR3 protein is CASSEWIGAPTLGQPQHF. The CDR3 DNA is TGTGCCAGCAGTGAATGGATTGGGGCCCCAACTCTTGGTCAGCCCCAGCATTTT.

The V and J genes are TRBV15 and TRBJ1-2, with TRBD1 matching 10 bases. The germline V gene encodes CDR1 LNHNV and CDR2 YYDKDF (reference sequence). The J segment lost 3 bases and the V segment lost 5 bases, leaving 6 bases of the junction unmatched. CDR3 length equals 15 residues. CDR3 amino acids: CATSLDRGSYYGYTF. The CDR3 DNA reads TGTGCCACCAGCTTGGACAGGGGGTCCTACTATGGCTACACCTTC.

This chain connects TRBV14 to TRBJ2-1; 12 bases agree with TRBD2. Germline V gives CDR1 SGHDN, CDR2 FVKESK. The J segment lost 4 bases and the V segment lost 4 bases, leaving 2 bases of the junction unmatched. The CDR3 is 15 residues long. CDR3 in amino acids: CASSLLAGGYNEQFF. The CDR3 DNA sequence: TGTGCCAGCAGCCTACTAGCGGGAGGATACAATGAGCAGTTCTTC.

This clone was seen once. This chain joins TRBV2 and TRBJ2-5; tentative D call: TRBD2 (5 bases). Germline CDR1 is SNHLY and CDR2 is FYNNEI. The V end lost 6 bases, the J end lost 5 bases, and 13 bases lay between the germline ends. The CDR3 covers 13 residues. The CDR3 DNA reads as TGTGCCAGCAGCCTGGACTTCGGGGAGACCCAGTACTTC. Amino acid sequence: CASSLDFGETQYF.

This clone showed up just a few times. CDR3 protein: CASRPGTSGGGIDTQYF. CDR3 sequence (DNA): TGTGCCAGCAGACCCGGGACTAGCGGGGGTGGGATAGATACGCAGTATTTT. V and J are TRBV2 and TRBJ2-3; TRBD2 agrees at 14 bases. The junction had 10 bases not matched to a gene; V was cut back by 6 bases and J by 5 bases. Germline V gene lookup returns CDR1 SNHLY and CDR2 FYNNEI. The CDR3 length is 17 residues.